This T cell receptor beta chain was sequenced for a study of monozygotic twins with inflammatory bowel disease. The quantity of total RNA per TCR library was around 3,600 ng. TCRdb reanalyzed the 5' RACE reads, giving one entry per CDR3 protein sequence and no DNA. This table lists 85,000 to 110,000 distinct CDR3 sequences. Every donor provided one blood sample measuring more than 2 ml. Investigators pulled total RNA out of whole blood and did not sort T cells. Study-wide results and limits: Patient repertoires may carry noise from differing immunosuppressive treatments.

Note on this clonotype: The antigen is not known.

Germline CDR1 reads MNHEY; CDR2 reads SMNVEV (reference sequence). The CDR3 is made up of 15 amino acids. This chain uses TRBV27 with TRBJ1-3. This receptor was obtained from a human donor with ulcerative colitis or Crohn's disease, or a healthy co-twin of an affected twin (not recorded which). Sequencing was carried out using blood. The CDR3 sequence is CASRKFGSSGNTIYF.